Listed below are T cell receptor beta chains from one sample, sequenced in a study of cytotoxic CD8 clonotypes in ibrutinib-treated CLL. The protocol was immunoSEQ multiplex PCR, while the TCRdb copy is restricted to in-frame clones and leaves out a portion. The top ten hold about 5.8% of the sample, which has around 91,000 clones, approximately 86% seen once. The starting material was PBMCs, obtained before ibrutinib treatment. Receptors originate from a human donor with chronic lymphocytic leukemia. The CDR3 runs from the conserved cysteine through the conserved F or W. D genes are given only for firm matches. Size tells how often a clone was seen (once, few, many) or the class of an expanded clone, and some rows leave it out.

TRBV28,-,-,TRBJ2-3,TGTGCCAGCAGTTTACGGGGGGCGAGCACAGATACGCAGTATTTT,CASSLRGASTDTQYF
TRBV5-4,-,-,TRBJ2-1,TGTGCCAGCACCCTTGGGGCGAACAATGAGCAGTTCTTC,CASTLGANNEQFF
TRBV5-5,-,-,TRBJ1-5,TGTGCCAGCAGCTTTGATCTGGCGGGTTATCGCAATCAGCCCCAGCATTTT,CASSFDLAGYRNQPQHF
TRBV27,-,TRBD1,TRBJ2-3,TGTGCCAGCAAAAAGACAGGGGCCGACAGCGATACGCAGTATTTT,CASKKTGADSDTQYF
TRBV29-1,few,-,TRBJ1-5,TGCAGCGTCTGGGAGGGCGCGGGTGGACAGCCCCAGCATTTT,CSVWEGAGGQPQHF
TRBV19,-,TRBD1,TRBJ1-1,TGTGCCAGTAGTTCGGACAGGGCGAGTGAAGCTTTCTTT,CASSSDRASEAFF
TRBV10-1,once,-,TRBJ2-1,TGCGCCAGCAGCCCTCGGACCGATGCGGAGCAGTTCTTC,CASSPRTDAEQFF
TRBV11-2,-,-,TRBJ1-1,TGTGCCAGCAGCCTTAACAGGGTTTCGAACACTGAAGCTTTCTTT,CASSLNRVSNTEAFF
TRBV27,-,-,TRBJ1-5,TGTGCCAGCAGTGTAACCGGGACTATTGTAAGCCGCAATCAGCCCCAGCATTTT,CASSVTGTIVSRNQPQHF
TRBV5-1,-,-,TRBJ1-5,TGCGCCAGCAGACCGGGACTGAGCAATCAGCCCCAGCATTTT,CASRPGLSNQPQHF
TRBV19,-,TRBD2,TRBJ2-1,TGTGCCAGTACCCCGGGACTAGCGGGAAGGGGTGAGCAGTTCTTC,CASTPGLAGRGEQFF
TRBV27,-,TRBD2,TRBJ2-7,TGTGCCAGCAGTCGGGGGACTAGCGGGAGTTTGAACGAGCAGTACTTC,CASSRGTSGSLNEQYF
TRBV11-3,-,TRBD2,TRBJ2-1,TGTGCCAGCAGCTCGTCTACTAGCGGGATAACCAATGAGCAGTTCTTC,CASSSSTSGITNEQFF
TRBV6-5,few,-,TRBJ2-7,TGTGCCAGCAGCTCGCCGGGACTGCGTCCCTACGAGCAGTACTTC,CASSSPGLRPYEQYF
TRBV5-4,-,-,TRBJ1-1,TGTGCCAGCAGCCAAAAACTTATCGCTGAAGCTTTCTTT,CASSQKLIAEAFF
TRBV5-1,-,TRBD1,TRBJ1-4,TGCGCCAGCAGCACTGGGGCAGGGGGCTCTTCAGATGAAAAACTGTTTTTT,CASSTGAGGSSDEKLFF
TRBV30,few,-,TRBJ2-7,TGTGCCTGGAGCCCAGGGGCTCCCCTCCCCTCGTACTTC,CAWSPGAPLPSYF
TRBV7-9,-,TRBD1,TRBJ2-3,TGTGCCAGCAGCTTAACAGGGGGCACAGATACGCAGTATTTT,CASSLTGGTDTQYF
TRBV10-3,few,-,TRBJ1-2,TGTGCCATCAGTGAGGCAGGGCTCTCGGGCGCTGGCTACACCTTC,CAISEAGLSGAGYTF
TRBV7-2,-,-,TRBJ2-5,TGTGCCAGCAGCCTACTAGACGGTCGGCAAGAGACCCAGTACTTC,CASSLLDGRQETQYF
TRBV5-6,-,-,TRBJ2-5,TGTGCCAGCAGCTTGGCCAGGGCCCGGACCCAGTACTTC,CASSLARARTQYF
TRBV19,once,-,TRBJ1-2,TGTGCCAGTAGTTTTTCTAAGGGCGGACTATTCGACTATGGCTACACCTTC,CASSFSKGGLFDYGYTF
TRBV5-1,-,-,TRBJ2-1,TGCGCCAGCAGCTTGGATCCCGGATCAGATCGGGAGCAGTTCTTC,CASSLDPGSDREQFF
TRBV6-5,-,-,TRBJ1-5,TGTGCCACTCCGAATGGGCCCAGTCAGCCCCAGCATTTT,CATPNGPSQPQHF
TRBV30,-,TRBD2,TRBJ2-2,TGTGCCGGAAAACTCGCGGGACTAGCGGGAGGGCGGGCCGGGGAGCTGTTTTTT,CAGKLAGLAGGRAGELFF
TRBV19,-,TRBD1,TRBJ2-7,TGTGCCACCCAGGACAGGGACTACGAGCAGTACTTC,CATQDRDYEQYF
TRBV5-1,-,TRBD1,TRBJ1-1,TGCGCCAGCAGTCGAAGACAGGGCGGGGACACTGAAGCTTTCTTT,CASSRRQGGDTEAFF
TRBV7-2,-,TRBD2,TRBJ2-7,TGTGCCAGCAGCTTAGTTACGACTAGCGGGAACTACGAGCAGTACTTC,CASSLVTTSGNYEQYF
TRBV5-1,-,-,TRBJ2-7,TGCGCCAGCAGGATCATCGGGAAGCCATACGAGCAGTACTTC,CASRIIGKPYEQYF
TRBV25-1,-,-,TRBJ2-3,TGTGCCAGCAGTGTTGGTTTTGGTGCTTCGCAGTATTTT,CASSVGFGASQYF